The clone carrying this T cell receptor (beta chain) was seen once. Antigen: not known. Profiles of TCR beta VDJ and CDR3 were generated from a genomic DNA template. TCRdb reprocessed the reads with MiXCR, giving one entry per CDR3 protein. The sample includes about 160,000 distinct CDR3 sequences, 70% to 80% of them seen just once. Whoever was chosen for sequencing had shown CD8+CD57+ cell expansion by flow cytometry. The data originate from a study of CD8+CD57+ T cells in acquired aplastic anemia. Study observations and caveats: Patients shared some 30 CD8+ CDR3 sequences with controls. Simpson's diversity of CD8+ cells was not significantly different in patients compared with controls.

The CDR3 is 13 amino acids. Trimming at V came to 6 bases and at J to 6 bases, leaving 4 bases not matched to a gene. This receptor was obtained from a human donor with aplastic anemia. The material sequenced was sorted CD4+, CD8+, or CD8+CD57+ T cells (not recorded which) from PBMCs. The chain combines TRBV12-3 or TRBV12-4 with TRBJ2-7; 11 nucleotides agree with TRBD1. CDR3 sequence: CASSVGTGGEQYF. CDR3 nucleotide sequence: TGTGCCAGCAGCGTAGGGACAGGGGGCGAGCAGTACTTC.